These T cell receptor beta chains were read from a single sample in a study of T cells in Graves' hyperthyroidism and ophthalmopathy. TCRdb processed the multiplex PCR reads anew with MiXCR; each CDR3 protein has one entry. This table has around 600,000 distinct CDR3 sequences, 15% to 20% appearing once. Sequenced: blood. These receptors were taken from a woman aged 40 to 55 with Graves' ophthalmopathy. The CDR3 runs from the conserved cysteine through the conserved F or W. The D gene is left open where the match is weak. A clone size is listed for some rows: how often the clone was seen (once, few, many), or a class if it is expanded.

CDR3nt	CDR3aa	abundance	d_gene	j_gene	v_gene
TGCGCCAGCAGCCTTAGTGCGGCTAGCACAGATACGCAGTATTTT	CASSLSAASTDTQYF	few	NA	TRBJ2-3	TRBV4-1
TGTGCCAGCAGTTTCCACTTAGGGGGGCTAGCGGGGGCCAGCTCCTACAATGAGCAGTTCTTC	CASSFHLGGLAGASSYNEQFF	few	TRBD2	TRBJ2-1	TRBV6-2/TRBV6-3
TGTGCCAGCAGCCCCTACAGGGGGCGGAGGGATGGCTACACCTTC	CASSPYRGRRDGYTF	NA	TRBD1	TRBJ1-2	TRBV3-1
TGTGCCAGCAGTTTTGGCGGGAGTTCTGGGACCCAGTACTTC	CASSFGGSSGTQYF	NA	TRBD2	TRBJ2-5	TRBV28
TGTGCCAGCAGTTTGGCTTGGGACATCCAACTCCACTTT	CASSLAWDIQLHF	NA	NA	TRBJ1-6	TRBV12-3/TRBV12-4
TGTGCCAGCAGTTTAAGTCTAGCGGGAGAGACCCAGTACTTC	CASSLSLAGETQYF	many	TRBD2	TRBJ2-5	TRBV27
TGTGCCAGCAGCTTAGAAACTAGCGCCTCCTACGAGCAGTACTTC	CASSLETSASYEQYF	many	TRBD2	TRBJ2-7	TRBV11-2
TGTGCCGGGGGGAGGACAGGGGGCACAGATACGCAGTATTTT	CAGGRTGGTDTQYF	NA	TRBD1	TRBJ2-3	TRBV2
TGTGCCATCAGTGAAGGTTACACGAACACTGAAGCTTTCTTT	CAISEGYTNTEAFF	many	NA	TRBJ1-1	TRBV10-3
TGTGCCAGCAGTGGGCGGACTAGCGGCAATACGCAGTATTTT	CASSGRTSGNTQYF	many	TRBD2	TRBJ2-3	TRBV2
TGTGCCAGCTCACCACCGGTGGGAGACCAAGAGACCCAGTACTTC	CASSPPVGDQETQYF	many	NA	TRBJ2-5	TRBV18
TGTGCCAGCAGTCTCCCGGGACAGGGTTCCTACAATGAGCAGTTCTTC	CASSLPGQGSYNEQFF	many	TRBD1	TRBJ2-1	TRBV27
TGTGCCAGCAGTACGACAGGGGGCCATCAGCCCCAGCATTTT	CASSTTGGHQPQHF	many	TRBD1	TRBJ1-5	TRBV12-3/TRBV12-4
TGTGCCAGCAGCGGAGAGGGGCTAGGAGCTTTCTTT	CASSGEGLGAFF	NA	NA	TRBJ1-1	TRBV9
TGTGCCAGCAGTTTAGGTCAGGGGGCGCGAGGCTACACCTTC	CASSLGQGARGYTF	many	TRBD1	TRBJ1-2	TRBV12-3/TRBV12-4
TGTGCCAGCACCAACAGACAAACAGGGGCGGCCTATGGCTACACCTTC	CASTNRQTGAAYGYTF	many	TRBD1	TRBJ1-2	TRBV2
TGCAGTGCTAGAGTGCGGGGCGGGAGCGAGACCCAGTACTTC	CSARVRGGSETQYF	many	TRBD2	TRBJ2-5	TRBV20-1
TGTGCCAGCAGCCGAAGGAGGGCCGGAGATGAAAAACTGTTTTTT	CASSRRRAGDEKLFF	many	NA	TRBJ1-4	TRBV7-2
TGTGCCAGCAGCTCAGCGACAGGGTCCTACGAGCAGTACTTC	CASSSATGSYEQYF	many	TRBD1	TRBJ2-7	TRBV7-2
TGTGCCAGCAGCGTAGCCACTAACAATGAGCAGTTCTTC	CASSVATNNEQFF	once	NA	TRBJ2-1	TRBV6-1
TGTGCCAGCAGCTTAGTTGGGACAACTAATGAAAAACTGTTTTTT	CASSLVGTTNEKLFF	few	NA	TRBJ1-4	TRBV7-9
TGTGCCAGCAGTTCGGCTGGGGCAGGGCTCCCCGAGCAGTACTTC	CASSSAGAGLPEQYF	NA	NA	TRBJ2-7	TRBV28
TGTGCCAGCAAGGACAGAGGGGGCTACACCTTC	CASKDRGGYTF	few	NA	TRBJ1-2	TRBV27
TGTGCCAGCAGTTTAGGGCAGCTTAAGAGCTACACCTTC	CASSLGQLKSYTF	many	NA	TRBJ1-2	TRBV28
TGCGCCAGCAGTTGGTCGGACCGAATCGACACTGAAGCTTTCTTT	CASSWSDRIDTEAFF	NA	NA	TRBJ1-1	TRBV5-1
TGTGCCAGCAGTTTAGCGGGAACCTACAATGAGCAGTTCTTC	CASSLAGTYNEQFF	many	NA	TRBJ2-1	TRBV28
TGTGCCAGCAGTGAATTTCTGCGCAAGACCCAGGAAAAACTGTTTTTT	CASSEFLRKTQEKLFF	many	NA	TRBJ1-4	TRBV6-1
TGTGCCAGCAGCTTCGGGACTAGCGGGAGGGTAACAGATACGCAGTATTTT	CASSFGTSGRVTDTQYF	many	TRBD2	TRBJ2-3	TRBV7-9
TGTGCCATCAGTGATCCGCAGGGGATCAACGAGCAGTACTTC	CAISDPQGINEQYF	many	NA	TRBJ2-7	TRBV10-3
TGTGCCAGCAGTTTATATGGACTAGCGGGAGGGTCAGAGACCCAGTACTTC	CASSLYGLAGGSETQYF	NA	TRBD2	TRBJ2-5	TRBV28
TGTGCCAGCAGGGAGACTAGTGCCGGGGAGCTGTTTTTT	CASRETSAGELFF	NA	NA	TRBJ2-2	TRBV2
TGTGCCAGCAGCTTAGTCACCGGGACACACCAAGAGACCCAGTACTTC	CASSLVTGTHQETQYF	many	NA	TRBJ2-5	TRBV11-2
TGTGCCAGCAGCTTAATCCCCGTGGGATCCTACAATGAGCAGTTCTTC	CASSLIPVGSYNEQFF	NA	NA	TRBJ2-1	TRBV7-3
TGTGCCAGCAGTTTGGTAGCCCAGCCCCAGCATTTT	CASSLVAQPQHF	many	NA	TRBJ1-5	TRBV28
TGTGCCAGCAGCCAAGGAGGTTTCCGGGGCTCTTCAGGGAATGAGCAGTTCTTC	CASSQGGFRGSSGNEQFF	few	NA	TRBJ2-1	TRBV3-1
TGTGCCAGCAGGCCGGGGGAGATCACTGAAGCTTTCTTT	CASRPGEITEAFF	many	NA	TRBJ1-1	TRBV2
TGTGCTAGTGCCCCCGGGACAGGTGAAAAACTGTTTTTT	CASAPGTGEKLFF	NA	TRBD1	TRBJ1-4	TRBV12-5
TGTGCCAGCAGTCCAGAGGCAGGGATGAACACTGAAGCTTTCTTT	CASSPEAGMNTEAFF	many	NA	TRBJ1-1	TRBV11-2
TGTGCCAGCAGTTTAGTCACTAGCGGGAGGACCGGGGAGCTGTTTTTT	CASSLVTSGRTGELFF	few	TRBD2	TRBJ2-2	TRBV12-3/TRBV12-4
TGTGCCAGCAGCTTGATGCCCGGAGGAAACACCATATATTTT	CASSLMPGGNTIYF	few	NA	TRBJ1-3	TRBV5-6
TGCGCCAGCGGGTTGGGGCCTAGCCCTGCCTACGAGCAGTACTTC	CASGLGPSPAYEQYF	few	NA	TRBJ2-7	TRBV4-1
TGTGCCAGCAGCCCCCCGGGACTAGCGGGAGACGGTGAGCAGTTCTTC	CASSPPGLAGDGEQFF	few	TRBD2	TRBJ2-1	TRBV14
TGCGCCAGCAGCCCCCGACTAGCGGGACCTAACACCGGGGAGCTGTTTTTT	CASSPRLAGPNTGELFF	NA	TRBD2	TRBJ2-2	TRBV5-1
TGTGCCAGTAGTTATCAGGGGGCGGAGGAGCAGTACTTC	CASSYQGAEEQYF	NA	TRBD1	TRBJ2-7	TRBV19